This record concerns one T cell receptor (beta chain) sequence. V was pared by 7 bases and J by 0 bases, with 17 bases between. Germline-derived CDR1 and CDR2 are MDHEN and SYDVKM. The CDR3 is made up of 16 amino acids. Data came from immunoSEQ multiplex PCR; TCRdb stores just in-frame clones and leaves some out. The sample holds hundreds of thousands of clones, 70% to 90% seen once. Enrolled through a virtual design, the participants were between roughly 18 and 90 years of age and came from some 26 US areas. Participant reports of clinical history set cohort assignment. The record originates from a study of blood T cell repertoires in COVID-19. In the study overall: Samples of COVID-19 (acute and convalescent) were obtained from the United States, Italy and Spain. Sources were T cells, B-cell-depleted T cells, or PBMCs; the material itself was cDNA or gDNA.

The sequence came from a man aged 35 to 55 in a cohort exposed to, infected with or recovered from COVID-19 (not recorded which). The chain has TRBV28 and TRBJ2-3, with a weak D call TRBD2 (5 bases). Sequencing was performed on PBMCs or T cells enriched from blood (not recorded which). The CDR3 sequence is CASTQLGGQSTDTQYF. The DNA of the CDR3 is TGTGCCAGCACCCAACTAGGCGGGCAAAGCACAGATACGCAGTATTTT.